These T cell receptor beta chains were read from a single sample in a study of T cell responses to AZD1222 COVID-19 vaccine. Produced via immunoSEQ multiplex PCR; TCRdb's table is partial and in-frame only. The sample includes about 170,000 clones, roughly 90% of them seen just once. The starting material was peripheral blood, obtained on day 0 of AZD1222 vaccination. The receptors were gathered from an adult in good health. The CDR3 runs from the conserved cysteine through the conserved F or W. Each record gives: D gene, clone size, J gene, V gene, CDR3 protein, CDR3 DNA. A D gene is named only where the DNA matches it firmly. Size values are once, few and many counts, or a class for expanded clones, and some rows have none.

>-|-|TRBJ2-6|TRBV6-5
CASATILSGANVLTF
TGTGCCAGCGCGACGATTCTCTCTGGGGCCAACGTCCTGACTTTC
>TRBD2|-|TRBJ2-1|TRBV7-9
CASSLAWGGAASGYPQFF
TGTGCCAGCAGCTTAGCCTGGGGGGGAGCGGCTAGCGGATACCCCCAGTTCTTC
>-|-|TRBJ2-2|TRBV7-9
CASSFGGGRTGELFF
TGTGCCAGCAGCTTCGGGGGAGGAAGGACCGGGGAGCTGTTTTTT
>TRBD2|-|TRBJ2-1|TRBV18
CASSPTSGTHNEQFF
TGTGCCAGCTCACCGACTAGCGGGACCCACAATGAGCAGTTCTTC
>TRBD2|-|TRBJ2-5|TRBV9
CASSVGASGSQETQYF
TGTGCCAGCAGCGTAGGGGCTAGCGGGAGCCAAGAGACCCAGTACTTC
>-|once|TRBJ1-1|TRBV7-9
CASSGRLVEAFF
TGTGCCAGCAGCGGTCGACTCGTTGAAGCTTTCTTT
>-|-|TRBJ2-5|TRBV21-1
CASRLGVASGTQETQYF
-
>TRBD1|-|TRBJ1-5|TRBV19
CASVDRVLSQPQHF
TGTGCCAGTGTCGACAGGGTCTTAAGTCAGCCCCAGCATTTT
>-|-|TRBJ1-4|TRBV18
CASSLYRRGTTNEKLFF
TGTGCCAGCTCACTCTACCGGAGGGGGACAACTAATGAAAAACTGTTTTTT
>-|once|TRBJ2-7|TRBV5-1
CASSLGPGSYEQYF
TGCGCCAGCAGCTTGGGTCCCGGTTCCTACGAGCAGTACTTC
>-|-|TRBJ1-1|TRBV29-1
CSVAGRLEAFF
TGCAGCGTTGCGGGACGCTTGGAAGCTTTCTTT
>-|-|TRBJ2-7|TRBV3-1/TRBV3-2
CASSRLDREGYEQYF
TGTGCCAGCAGCCGTCTCGACAGGGAGGGCTACGAGCAGTACTTC
>-|-|TRBJ1-1|TRBV5-1
CASSPGGSHWAFF
TGCGCCAGCAGCCCCGGCGGGAGTCATTGGGCTTTCTTT
>-|-|TRBJ2-7|TRBV20-1
CSAGHEQYF
TGCAGTGCAGGACACGAGCAGTACTTC
>TRBD2|-|TRBJ2-3|TRBV3-1/TRBV3-2
CASSHPRGSGGRTDTQYF
TGTGCCAGCAGCCACCCTAGGGGTAGCGGGGGGCGGACAGATACGCAGTATTTT
>-|-|TRBJ2-7|TRBV5-5
CASSLARDPYEQYF
TGTGCCAGCAGCTTGGCCAGGGACCCCTACGAGCAGTACTTC
>-|-|TRBJ2-7|TRBV19
CASSMLWGSSYEQYF
TGTGCCAGTAGTATGCTTTGGGGTAGCTCCTACGAGCAGTACTTC
>TRBD1|-|TRBJ2-7|TRBV5-4
CASSARQGPYEQYF
TGTGCCAGCAGCGCCCGACAGGGTCCCTACGAGCAGTACTTC
>-|-|TRBJ2-7|TRBV20-1
CSATDRSSFSYEQYF
TGCAGTGCTACTGACAGGTCCTCATTTTCCTACGAGCAGTACTTC
>-|-|TRBJ2-3|TRBV6-5
CASSSSTDTQYF
TGTGCCAGCAGTTCCAGTACAGATACGCAGTATTTT
>-|-|TRBJ2-3|TRBV9
CASGGAGGTDTQYF
TGTGCCAGCGGGGGGGCAGGGGGCACAGATACGCAGTATTTT
>-|-|TRBJ1-1|TRBV2
CASSDRGSPTEAFF
TGTGCCAGCAGTGACAGGGGTTCTCCCACTGAAGCTTTCTTT
>-|-|TRBJ2-7|TRBV7-9
CASSYGTSYEQYF
TGTGCCAGCAGCTATGGGACTTCGTACGAGCAGTACTTC
>-|-|TRBJ2-7|TRBV29-1
CSVEGAGTNYEQYF
TGCAGCGTTGAAGGGGCCGGCACCAACTACGAGCAGTACTTC
>-|-|TRBJ2-3|TRBV5-1
CASSLGSYTDTQYF
TGCGCCAGCAGCTTGGGTTCATACACAGATACGCAGTATTTT
>TRBD1|-|TRBJ2-1|TRBV7-2
CASSPQGLWVVDEQFF
TGTGCCAGCAGCCCACAGGGGCTATGGGTCGTCGATGAGCAGTTCTTC
>-|-|TRBJ2-3|TRBV5-5
CASSLGDRADTQYF
TGTGCCAGCAGCTTGGGGGACCGGGCGGATACGCAGTATTTT
>-|-|TRBJ2-3|TRBV5-1
CASSDHRAGDTQYF
TGCGCCAGCAGCGACCATAGGGCAGGGGATACGCAGTATTTT
>TRBD2|-|TRBJ2-4|TRBV27
CASSYYGGGGDKNIQYF
TGTGCCAGCAGTTATTATGGTGGGGGGGGTGACAAAAACATTCAGTACTTC
>-|once|TRBJ2-1|TRBV30
CAWSVSGNEQFF
TGTGCCTGGAGTGTGAGCGGGAATGAGCAGTTCTTC
>-|-|TRBJ2-7|TRBV18
CASSPAAGVGEQYF
TGTGCCAGCTCACCGGCGGCAGGGGTGGGTGAGCAGTACTTC
>-|-|TRBJ1-2|TRBV15
CATSRGAGTSNYGYTF
TGTGCCACCAGCAGAGGGGCGGGAACTTCTAACTATGGCTACACCTTC
>-|-|TRBJ1-2|TRBV7-2
CASSLAPSGTTGKSGYTF
TGTGCCAGCAGCTTAGCGCCATCTGGGACCACAGGGAAAAGTGGCTACACCTTC
>TRBD2|-|TRBJ2-1|TRBV5-5
CASSTVAGSYNEQFF
TGTGCCAGCAGCACCGTAGCGGGATCTTACAATGAGCAGTTCTTC
>-|-|TRBJ1-2|TRBV19
CASSIGQDNTYGYTF
TGTGCCAGTAGTATAGGACAGGACAACACCTATGGCTACACCTTC
>-|-|TRBJ1-6|TRBV5-1
CASSLAGTGNSPLHF
TGCGCCAGCAGCTTGGCCGGGACGGGGAATTCACCCCTCCACTTT
>-|-|TRBJ2-2|TRBV5-1
CASSRSEGPSTGELFF
TGCGCCAGCAGTAGGTCAGAGGGCCCTAGTACCGGGGAGCTGTTTTTT
>-|-|TRBJ1-1|TRBV10-3
CAISEQGRGTAEAFF
TGTGCCATCAGTGAACAGGGACGTGGAACCGCTGAAGCTTTCTTT
>-|-|TRBJ1-1|TRBV11-2
CASSLIRPVNTEAFF
TGTGCCAGCAGCTTAATAAGGCCTGTGAACACTGAAGCTTTCTTT
>-|-|TRBJ2-7|TRBV2
CASSGTRAYEQYF
TGTGCCAGCAGCGGGACACGGGCCTACGAGCAGTACTTC
>TRBD2|-|TRBJ2-3|TRBV24-1
CATSDHPRLAGEDTQYF
TGTGCCACCAGTGACCACCCTCGACTAGCGGGAGAAGATACGCAGTATTTT
>-|-|TRBJ2-1|TRBV7-9
CASGLPGPVNEQFF
TGTGCCAGCGGATTACCGGGACCCGTCAATGAGCAGTTCTTC
>-|-|TRBJ2-7|TRBV18
CASSSRSGEQYF
TGTGCCAGCTCTTCCCGATCCGGCGAGCAGTACTTC
>-|once|TRBJ1-1|TRBV5-1
CASSLGGFTEAFF
TGCGCCAGCAGCTTGGGCGGGTTTACTGAAGCTTTCTTT
>-|-|TRBJ2-5|TRBV7-7
CASSLGESGQKSDETQYF
TGTGCTAGCAGCTTAGGTGAATCGGGCCAAAAGTCGGATGAGACCCAGTACTTC
>-|once|TRBJ1-4|TRBV2
CASRAGGRTEEKLFF
TGTGCCAGCAGAGCCGGGGGGCGAACGGAAGAAAAACTGTTTTTT
>-|-|TRBJ2-1|TRBV6-5
CASSWTFNEQFF
TGTGCCAGCAGTTGGACATTCAATGAGCAGTTCTTC
>TRBD1|-|TRBJ2-7|TRBV18
CASSPAGTAYEQYF
TGTGCCAGCTCACCAGCCGGGACAGCGTACGAGCAGTACTTC
>TRBD1|-|TRBJ2-5|TRBV2
CASLRTGRYETQYF
TGTGCCAGCCTCAGGACAGGGCGGTATGAGACCCAGTACTTC
>-|-|TRBJ2-5|TRBV5-1
CASSLDGGGSFETQYF
TGCGCCAGCAGCTTGGACGGGGGAGGTAGCTTCGAGACCCAGTACTTC
>TRBD2|-|TRBJ2-3|TRBV11-3
CASSPGPAGVSDTQYF
TGTGCCAGCAGCCCGGGCCCAGCGGGAGTGTCGGATACGCAGTATTTT
>-|-|TRBJ2-7|TRBV19
CASSILGRDYEQYF
TGTGCCAGTAGTATCTTAGGCAGGGACTACGAGCAGTACTTC
>-|-|TRBJ1-1|TRBV6-5
CASSYKFYDRTEAFF
TGTGCCAGCAGTTACAAATTTTATGACCGCACTGAAGCTTTCTTT
>-|-|TRBJ2-5|TRBV7-9
CASSRGPGETQYF
TGTGCCAGCAGCCGGGGGCCCGGGGAGACCCAGTACTTC
>TRBD1|-|TRBJ1-6|TRBV30
CAWSRTGSSYNSPLHF
TGTGCCTGGAGTCGGACAGGGAGCTCCTATAATTCACCCCTCCACTTT